The 30 T cell receptor beta chains below were found in one sample sequenced in a study of T-cell memory formation after mild COVID-19. TCRdb reprocessed the 5' RACE reads via MiXCR and lists one record per CDR3 protein. Of a few hundred thousand distinct CDR3 sequences in the sample, 16% were seen once. What was sequenced was PBMCs or a T cell subset sorted from them (not recorded which). These receptors were obtained from a man younger than 35 who had mild COVID-19 (a few samples of this study predate the infection). Cell type and time point are not known.

There are a few counts of this clonotype. The chain has TRBV7-2 and TRBJ2-7; D is undetermined. V gave up 3 bases and J gave up 0 bases, with 12 bases separating them. The length of the CDR3 is 15 residues. CDR1 SGHTA and CDR2 FQGNSA come from the germline V gene. CDR3 bases: TGTGCCAGCAGCTTTGGCTCCCTCCTCTCCTACGAGCAGTACTTC. Amino acids: CASSFGSLLSYEQYF.

The chain uses TRBV6-6 and TRBJ1-1; D is possibly TRBD1 (6 bases). V gave up 5 bases and J gave up 0 bases, with 16 bases separating them. This CDR3 comprises 16 residues. CDR1 and CDR2 from the germline V gene are MNHNY and SVGAGI (reference sequence). The CDR3 DNA reads TGTGCCAGCAGTACTACCGACAGGTCAATGAACACTGAAGCTTTCTTT. Translated: CASSTTDRSMNTEAFF.

This clonotype occurred a few times. The rearrangement uses TRBV4-1 and TRBJ2-2; 11 nucleotides line up with TRBD1. Germline CDR1 is MGHRA and CDR2 is YSYEKL. The trim removed 9 bases at V and 6 bases at J, leaving 3 bases unmatched. The CDR3 loop spans 13 amino acids. The CDR3 coding sequence is TGCGCCAGTAAGGGACAGGGGGCCGGGGAGCTGTTTTTT. This sequence encodes CASKGQGAGELFF.

The chain joins TRBV20-1 to TRBJ2-3; D assignment may be TRBD1 or TRBD2 (6 bases each). Germline lookup yields CDR1 DFQATT and CDR2 SNEGSKA (reference sequence). Trimming removed 5 bases from V and 7 bases from J, with 16 bases in between. The CDR3 has 13 residues. DNA for the CDR3: TGCAGTGCTTCCGGGGGCAGGGCGAATACGCAGTATTTT. Translation: CSASGGRANTQYF.

The chain combines TRBV19 with TRBJ2-7; 12 nucleotides agree with TRBD2. The CDR3 spans 14 residues. V dropped 8 bases and J dropped 0; count of bases not matched to a gene: 2. Germline V gene sequence: CDR1 LNHDA, CDR2 SQIVND (reference sequence). CDR3 nucleotides: TGTGCCAGTTCGACTAGCGGGAGCTCCTACGAGCAGTACGTC. It codes for CASSTSGSSYEQYV.

V and J are TRBV6-5 and TRBJ2-7; the D gene is possibly TRBD2 (6 bases). CDR1 is MNHEY and CDR2 is SVGAGI in the germline V gene. CDR3 length: 14 residues. V lost 5 bases to trimming and J lost 0 bases, with 11 bases between them. CDR3 protein: CASSPGDLSYEQYF. CDR3 bases: TGTGCCAGCAGTCCGGGGGACCTCTCCTACGAGCAGTACTTC.

This clonotype came up many times. The V call is TRBV10-3, the J call TRBJ2-1; 9 bases match TRBD2. The CDR3 has 16 residues. The junction had 9 bases not matched to a gene; V was cut back by 0 bases and J by 9 bases. The V gene's germline CDR1 is ENHRY and CDR2 SYGVKD. Here the CDR3 reads CAISESRAGGMSEQFF. The CDR3 bases are TGTGCCATCAGTGAGTCAAGAGCGGGGGGTATGAGTGAGCAGTTCTTC.

A few counts support this clonotype. The CDR3: CASSLGEHINQPQHF. The DNA for the CDR3 is TGCGCCAGCAGCTTGGGGGAACATATCAATCAGCCCCAGCATTTT. J is TRBJ1-5 and V is TRBV5-1; the D is unclear. Looked up from germline, CDR1 is SGHRS and CDR2 is YFSETQ. Trimming removed 0 bases from V and 3 bases from J, with 10 bases in between. The length of the CDR3 is 15 residues.

This clonotype was counted many times. The chain carries TRBV5-1 and TRBJ2-5; 7 nucleotides line up with TRBD1. This CDR3 is 13 amino acids long. J gave up 5 bases and V 6 bases, and 7 bases lay outside the gene matches. Germline loops: CDR1 SGHRS, CDR2 YFSETQ. The CDR3 region has the DNA TGCGCCAGCAATGAGGGGGCCGAGGAGACCCAGTACTTC. Translated: CASNEGAEETQYF.

The chain couples TRBV11-2 to TRBJ1-2; 8 positions match TRBD1. Germline CDR1 is SGHAT and CDR2 is FQNNGV. J lost 4 bases, V lost 0 bases, and 28 bases had no gene match. The CDR3 sequence is 23 residues long. CDR3 nucleotides: TGTGCCAGCAGCTTAGAGAGTCCCTTGTATTCGGGGCTGGACAGGGAAGGAGTCTATGGCTACACCTTC. Amino acid sequence: CASSLESPLYSGLDREGVYGYTF.

V and J are TRBV12-3 or TRBV12-4 and TRBJ2-1, with TRBD1 matching over 8 bases. V trimming: 3 bases; J trimming: 14 bases; junction bases outside the gene matches: 6. The CDR3 contains 12 residues. As DNA, the CDR3 is TGTGCCAGCAGTTTGACCTTGACAGGGGAGTTCTTC. Its translation: CASSLTLTGEFF.

V usage is TRBV15 and J usage is TRBJ1-4; D is ambiguous. V was clipped by 8 bases and J by 7 bases, with 17 bases between them. This CDR3 contains 14 residues. CDR1 LNHNV and CDR2 YYDKDF come from the germline V gene (reference sequence). The CDR3 is CATVASVRGEKLFF. The CDR3 region has the DNA TGTGCCACCGTGGCATCGGTCCGAGGTGAAAAACTGTTTTTT.

This clonotype was counted ten times or more. The chain has TRBV5-5 and TRBJ2-5, with D maybe TRBD2 (6 bases). The CDR3 runs to 13 residues. From germline, CDR1 is SGHKS and CDR2 YYEKEE (reference sequence). V shed 4 bases and J shed 4 bases, with 11 bases lying between them. The CDR3 DNA is TGTGCCAGCAGCCTGACTAGAGGAGAGACCCAGTACTTC. Translating it yields CASSLTRGETQYF.

This clonotype was seen a few times. The J gene is TRBJ1-5, the V gene TRBV28, with a possible D match to TRBD1 (5 bases). With 6 bases removed from V and 6 bases from J, the gap between germline ends came to 21 bases. Germline CDR1 reads MDHEN; CDR2 reads SYDVKM. The CDR3 is 16 amino acids. In DNA form, the CDR3 reads TGTGCCAGCAGCCGACCTCGGGGGGTTGGCGCTCAGCCCCAGCATTTT. Its protein is CASSRPRGVGAQPQHF.

This clonotype was counted only a few times. The chain couples TRBV11-2 to TRBJ1-6; 9 nucleotides align to TRBD1. The CDR3 is made up of 16 amino acids. Germline loops: CDR1 SGHAT, CDR2 FQNNGV. Trimming at V came to 8 bases and at J to 4 bases, leaving 9 bases not matched to a gene. The CDR3, as DNA: TGTGCCAGCCATAGCGCGGGACAGGGTTATAATTCACCCCTCCACTTT. This codes for CASHSAGQGYNSPLHF. Filled out from reference TRBV11-2 and TRBJ1-6, the complete variable domain reads EAGVAQSPRYKIIEKRQSVAFWCNPISGHATLYWYQQILGQGPKLLIQFQNNGVVDDSQLPKDRFSAERLKGVDSTLKIQPAKLEDSAVYLCASHSAGQGYNSPLHFGNGTRLTVT.

This clonotype occurred a few times. The chain joins TRBV12-3 or TRBV12-4 to TRBJ2-2; D ambiguous. Trimming stripped 4 bases from V and 3 bases from J, with 9 bases between. The CDR3 runs 14 residues. CDR3 in amino acids: CASSSPGYTGELFF. The CDR3 coding sequence is TGTGCCAGCAGTTCGCCAGGATACACCGGGGAGCTGTTTTTT.

V is TRBV27 and J is TRBJ1-1, with D unresolved. V shed 3 bases and J shed 5 bases, with 7 bases lying between them. The germline V gene encodes CDR1 MNHEY and CDR2 SMNVEV (reference sequence). The CDR3 is 12 residues long. CDR3 nucleotides: TGTGCCAGCAGTTTTATTGGGACTGAAGCTTTCTTT. Its translation: CASSFIGTEAFF.

This clonotype was detected only a few times. The chain joins TRBV5-1 to TRBJ1-4; TRBD1 agrees at 8 bases. V was clipped by 2 bases and J by 5 bases; unmatched bases: 8. The CDR3 is made up of 16 amino acids. Germline values: CDR1 SGHRS, CDR2 YFSETQ. CDR3 amino acids: CASSFGQGRANEKLFF. The CDR3 DNA sequence: TGCGCCAGCAGCTTCGGACAGGGAAGGGCAAATGAAAAACTGTTTTTT. The whole variable domain, filled in from reference TRBV5-1 and TRBJ1-4, reads KAGVTQTPRYLIKTRGQQVTLSCSPISGHRSVSWYQQTPGQGLQFLFEYFSETQRNKGNFPGRFSGRQFSNSRSEMNVSTLELGDSALYLCASSFGQGRANEKLFFGSGTQLSVL.

The chain has TRBV7-6 and TRBJ1-1, with D hard to call. Germline CDR1 is SGHVS and CDR2 is FNYEAQ. Deletions cut 0 bases from V and 7 bases from J, with 9 bases between. The CDR3 runs 13 residues. As DNA, the CDR3 is TGTGCCAGCAGCTTAGCGTTTGGCGGTGAAGCTTTCTTT. This codes for CASSLAFGGEAFF.

This clonotype showed up just a few times. The chain employs TRBV2 and TRBJ2-7, with 8 bases lining up with TRBD2. This CDR3 spans 14 amino acids. Germline V gene lookup returns CDR1 SNHLY and CDR2 FYNNEI. J lost 0 bases, V lost 7 bases, and 5 bases had no gene match. The CDR3 nucleotides are TGTGCCAGCACCGGACTAGCTCCCTCCTACGAGCAGTACGTC. This sequence encodes CASTGLAPSYEQYV.

This clonotype was counted between two and nine times. V is TRBV5-4 and J is TRBJ2-7, with D perhaps TRBD1 (6 bases). CDR1 and CDR2 from the germline V gene are SGHNT and YYREEE (reference sequence). This CDR3 comprises 14 residues. Trimming took off 2 bases at V and 5 bases at J, with 14 bases between the two ends. CDR3 amino acids: CASSFIGQPHEQYV. As DNA, the CDR3 is TGTGCCAGCAGCTTCATCGGACAGCCTCACGAGCAGTACGTC.

The chain links TRBV7-9 to TRBJ2-7; perhaps TRBD1 as D (7 bases). CDR1 SEHNR and CDR2 FQNEAQ come from the germline V gene (reference sequence). Trimming took off 1 base at V and 4 bases at J, with 11 bases between the two ends. The CDR3 is made up of 14 amino acids. The CDR3 nucleotides are TGTGCCAGCAGCTTAGGCGGGACAGTTTACGAGCAGTACGTC. Its protein is CASSLGGTVYEQYV.

The chain has TRBV20-1 and TRBJ2-5; D unclear. This CDR3 contains 11 residues. V was shortened by 5 bases and J by 0 bases, with 4 bases between the two germline ends. Per the germline V gene, CDR1 is DFQATT and CDR2 is SNEGSKA (reference sequence). This CDR3 reads CSARDQETQYF. Written as DNA, the CDR3 is TGCAGTGCTCGGGACCAAGAGACCCAGTACTTC.

This clonotype occurred many times. The chain couples TRBV7-3 to TRBJ2-1; 8 nucleotides match TRBD1. The CDR3 loop spans 15 amino acids. Germline loops: CDR1 SGHTA, CDR2 FQGTGA. V dropped 2 bases and J dropped 9; count of bases not matched to a gene: 9. CDR3 loop: CASSLVGQGASEQFF. As DNA, the CDR3 is TGTGCCAGCAGCTTAGTTGGGCAGGGGGCGAGTGAGCAGTTCTTC.

The chain is built from TRBV6-5 and TRBJ2-5; no definite D call. Germline CDR1 reads MNHEY; CDR2 reads SVGAGI. Between the trimmed V and J ends, which lost 1 base and 3 bases, there was a span of 12 bases. The CDR3 covers 15 residues. CDR3 amino acids: CASSYLEGWEETQYF. DNA of the CDR3: TGTGCCAGCAGTTACTTAGAAGGGTGGGAAGAGACCCAGTACTTC.

This chain connects TRBV10-3 to TRBJ1-5; possibly TRBD1 for D (6 bases). In germline, CDR1 is ENHRY, CDR2 SYGVKD. V was cut by 8 bases and J by 0 bases, with 17 bases left in between. CDR3 length equals 16 residues. The CDR3: CAISPRGPDSNQPQHF. The CDR3 nucleotides read TGTGCCATCTCCCCCAGGGGACCCGATAGCAATCAGCCCCAGCATTTT.

The rearrangement links TRBV18 to TRBJ2-1, with D possibly being TRBD2 (6 bases). The CDR3 spans 16 residues. Germline lookup yields CDR1 KGHSH and CDR2 LQKENI. Trimming removed 6 bases from V and 0 bases from J, with 15 bases in between. CDR3 sequence: CASSLTAGSSYNEQFF. Written as DNA, the CDR3 is TGTGCCAGCTCGCTCACGGCGGGAAGCTCCTACAATGAGCAGTTCTTC.

This clonotype was counted many times. J is TRBJ2-2 and V is TRBV4-2; TRBD2 might be the D (5 bases). CDR1 is LGHNA and CDR2 is YNFKEQ in the germline V gene. V was clipped by 1 base and J by 5 bases, with 8 bases between them. The length of the CDR3 is 14 residues. The CDR3 DNA sequence: TGTGCCAGCAGCCAAGTCGGCGGGACCGGGGAGCTGTTTTTT. Its protein product is CASSQVGGTGELFF.

The chain joins TRBV4-2 to TRBJ1-1; D remains unclear. Trimming took off 0 bases at V and 10 bases at J, with 15 bases between the two ends. The length of the CDR3 is 14 residues. Looked up from germline, CDR1 is LGHNA and CDR2 is YNFKEQ. The CDR3 sequence is CASSQESGRIRAFF. CDR3 in DNA: TGTGCCAGCAGCCAAGAATCGGGCAGGATAAGAGCTTTCTTT.

J is TRBJ1-1 and V is TRBV4-1; TRBD1 agrees at 7 bases. Germline V gene sequence: CDR1 MGHRA, CDR2 YSYEKL. This CDR3 spans 16 amino acids. J gave up 3 bases and V 3 bases, and 10 bases lay outside the gene matches. The CDR3 DNA follows: TGCGCCAGCAGCCAGCCAAGACAGGGCGGGCACACTGAAGCTTTCTTT. Its protein product is CASSQPRQGGHTEAFF.